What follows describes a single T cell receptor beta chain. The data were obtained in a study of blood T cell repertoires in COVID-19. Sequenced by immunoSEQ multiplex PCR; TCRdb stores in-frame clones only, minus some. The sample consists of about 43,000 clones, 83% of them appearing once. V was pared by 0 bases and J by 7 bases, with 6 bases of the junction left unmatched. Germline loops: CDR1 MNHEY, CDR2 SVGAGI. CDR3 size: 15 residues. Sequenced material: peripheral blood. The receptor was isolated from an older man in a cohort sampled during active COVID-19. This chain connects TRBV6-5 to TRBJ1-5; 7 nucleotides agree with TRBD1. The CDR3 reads CASSYSAGGNQPQHF. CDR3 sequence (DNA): TGTGCCAGCAGTTACTCGGCAGGGGGGAACCAGCCCCAGCATTTT.